Presented here are 5 T cell receptor beta chains from one specimen sequenced in a study of T cells in women clearing cervical HPV infection. Generated by immunoSEQ multiplex PCR, the TCRdb table keeps only in-frame clones and is missing some. The sample has fewer than 40,000 clones, and its top ten clones hold about 7%. Input material: blood buffy coat. The receptors were gathered from a woman between 18 and 70 years old with a cervical HPV16 infection that either progressed to CIN3+ or cleared (not recorded which).

Partial CDR3 DNA: TGTGCCAGCAAAGGACAGGGAACAGATACG. Its translation: CASKGQGTDT. The whole CDR3 protein is CASKGQGTDTQYF. The V gene is TRBV5-4, the J gene TRBJ2-3; TRBD1 matches 8 bases. With the read ending 3 residues before the CDR3 end, the germline J gene is used to fill in that end. This CDR3 comprises 13 residues. CDR1 is SGHNT, CDR2 YYREEE, per germline (reference sequence). V gave up 6 bases and J gave up 3 bases; unmatched junction bases: 3.

On this clone itself: The read stops 3 residues short of the end of the CDR3; the missing end is completed from the germline J gene. The V call is TRBV11-1, the J call TRBJ2-6; perhaps TRBD1 as D (5 bases). Germline V gives CDR1 SGHAT, CDR2 FQDESV (reference sequence). This CDR3 has 13 residues. The sequenced part of the CDR3 DNA is TGTGCCAGCAGCTTAGGAGAACAGGCCCTC. This gives the protein CASSLGEQAL. The CDR3 as a whole reads CASSLGEQALLTF.

About this clone: The DNA ends 3 residues before the CDR3 does, and the rest of the CDR3 is filled in from the germline J gene. The chain joins TRBV12-3 or TRBV12-4 to TRBJ1-3, with D unresolved. CDR3 length: 14 amino acids. V lost 3 bases and J 7 bases, leaving 13 bases between the germline ends. Incomplete CDR3 DNA: TGTGCCAGCAGTTTCGAAGCACGGGTGAACACC. As protein: CASSFEARVNT. The entire CDR3 protein reads CASSFEARVNTIYF.

As to this clone: The read halts 3 residues ahead of the CDR3 end, with the missing end drawn from the germline J gene. V gene TRBV7-9 combines with J gene TRBJ2-7, with 7 bases that match TRBD1. This CDR3 region has 14 residues. From germline, CDR1 is SEHNR and CDR2 FQNEAQ (reference sequence). With V trimmed by 0 bases and J by 2 bases, 1 base remained unmatched. This CDR3 is CASSLAGQTYEQYF. The part of the CDR3 DNA that was read is TGTGCCAGCAGCTTAGCGGGACAGACCTACGAG.

A remark on this clone: The sequenced fragment ends 3 residues before the CDR3 boundary, so the rest is inferred from the germline J gene. The chain is built from TRBV19 and TRBJ1-2, with D possibly TRBD1 on 6 matching bases. Germline lookup yields CDR1 LNHDA and CDR2 SQIVND (reference sequence). The CDR3 totals 11 residues. The CDR3 loop reads CASSKTGKYTF. The sequenced CDR3 bases are TGTGCCAGTAGTAAAACAGGGAAG.